The table lists the clone carrying this TCR beta chain with a few counts. Antigen unknown. The data belong to a study of post-analysis software for immune sequencing data. Study-level findings and limits: Controls' normalized Chao1 diversity significantly exceeded that of multiple sclerosis patients. A handful of TRBV segments (TRBV5-6, TRBV5-1 and TRBV20-1 among them) occurred more frequently in patients than in controls.

Unique molecular identifiers had been added to the TCR beta cDNA libraries. The yield from approximately 1 to 10 million T cells was roughly 500,000 cDNA molecules in total. TCRdb re-called the PCR reads with MiXCR, one entry per CDR3 protein. This table holds 700,000 to 800,000 distinct CDR3 sequences, roughly 27% found once. Deletions cut 8 bases from V and 2 bases from J, with 10 bases between. The CDR3 consists of 12 residues. Germline CDR1 is MDHEN and CDR2 is SYDVKM. The V and J genes are TRBV28 and TRBJ2-7, with D unresolved. Sequencing used blood. This receptor was taken from a girl under 18 with multiple sclerosis. This CDR3 reads CASGYRTYEQYF. The CDR3 region has the DNA TGTGCCAGCGGATACAGAACCTACGAGCAGTACTTC.